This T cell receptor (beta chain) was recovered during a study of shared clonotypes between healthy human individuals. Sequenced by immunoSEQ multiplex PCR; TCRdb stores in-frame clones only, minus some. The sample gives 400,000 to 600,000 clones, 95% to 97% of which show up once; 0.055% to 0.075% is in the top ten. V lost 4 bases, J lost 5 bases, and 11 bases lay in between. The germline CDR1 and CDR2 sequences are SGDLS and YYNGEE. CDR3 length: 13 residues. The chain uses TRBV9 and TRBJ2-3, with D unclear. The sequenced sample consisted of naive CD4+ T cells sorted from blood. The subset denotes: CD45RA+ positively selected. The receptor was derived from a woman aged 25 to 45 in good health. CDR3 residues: CASSYGQVDTQYF. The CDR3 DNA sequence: TGTGCCAGCAGCTATGGCCAGGTAGATACGCAGTATTTT.